This T cell receptor beta chain derives from a study of shared clonotypes between healthy human individuals. TCRdb keeps only in-frame clones here, not all; method: immunoSEQ multiplex PCR. Of about 1.5 million clones in the sample, 95% to 99% were seen once. The length of the CDR3 is 12 residues. Trimming stripped 6 bases from V and 4 bases from J, with 8 bases between. From germline, CDR1 is LNHDA and CDR2 SQIVND (reference sequence). A word on this clone: The same CDR3 is also encoded by other DNA sequences in this sample.

This TCR was sampled from a man younger than 45 in good health. The sequenced sample was naive CD4+ T cells sorted from blood. Subset specified: CD45RA+ positively selected. The chain uses TRBV19 and TRBJ2-3; tentative D call: TRBD2 (5 bases). The DNA of the CDR3 is TGTGCCAGTAGAAGAGGGCCAGATACGCAGTATTTT. Translation gives CASRRGPDTQYF.